These 24 T cell receptor beta chains were all obtained from the same sample, sequenced in a study of CD8 T cells in Susac syndrome. It was with random hexamers that about 0.45 to 1 ug RNA was reverse transcribed. TCRdb re-analysed the immunoSEQ multiplex PCR reads in MiXCR, keeping a single row per CDR3 protein. This sample has approximately 74,000 distinct CDR3 sequences, with around 94% found just once. Sequenced material: CD8+ T cells from PBMCs. Receptor source: a human donor with Susac syndrome.

The DNA of the CDR3 is TGTGCCAGCTCGCCATCAGCGGGAGAAACAGATACGCAGTATTTT. Its translation is CASSPSAGETDTQYF. The chain combines TRBV18 with TRBJ2-3; 8 bases line up with TRBD2. The germline gives CDR1 KGHSH, CDR2 LQKENI. This CDR3 comprises 15 residues. V shed 6 bases, J shed 3 bases, and the junction held 8 bases outside the gene matches. Full variable domain (rest looked up from reference TRBV18 and TRBJ2-3): NAGVMQNPRHLVRRRGQEARLRCSPMKGHSHVYWYRQLPEEGLKFMVYLQKENIIDESGMPKERFSAEFPKEGPSILRIQQVVRGDSAAYFCASSPSAGETDTQYFGPGTRLTVL.

V and J are TRBV30 and TRBJ2-7, with 11 bases lining up with TRBD2. This CDR3 contains 14 residues. Germline V CDR1 and CDR2: GTSNPN, SVGIG (reference sequence). Trimming removed 7 bases from V and 1 base from J; junction bases left unmatched: 6. CDR3 sequence (DNA): TGTGCCTCGTGGACTAGCGGGCCTTCCTACGAGCAGTACTTC. Translating gives CASWTSGPSYEQYF.

V usage is TRBV27 and J usage is TRBJ2-1; TRBD2 matches at 11 bases. Trimming removed 2 bases from V and 8 bases from J; junction bases left unmatched: 8. The CDR3 is 16 amino acids. In germline, CDR1 is MNHEY, CDR2 SMNVEV (reference sequence). Here the CDR3 DNA reads TGTGCCAGCAGTTTAACACTAGCGGGAGTAAGCTATGAGCAGTTCTTC. Translation: CASSLTLAGVSYEQFF.

The chain has TRBV20-1 and TRBJ2-1; D is ambiguous. The CDR3 runs to 14 residues. Germline assignment: CDR1 DFQATT and CDR2 SNEGSKA (reference sequence). Between the trimmed V and J ends, which lost 6 bases and 4 bases, there was a span of 16 bases. The CDR3 spells CSAPTSGFYNEQFF. The DNA of the CDR3 is TGCAGTGCACCCACGTCCGGGTTTTACAATGAGCAGTTCTTC.

V usage is TRBV13 and J usage is TRBJ1-1, with TRBD1 identical over 8 bases. Germline V CDR1 and CDR2: PRHDT, FYEKMQ (reference sequence). The CDR3 contains 14 residues. V shed 8 bases, J shed 3 bases, and the junction held 8 bases outside the gene matches. DNA for the CDR3: TGTGCCAGCGAAGAACAGGGGGGTTACACTGAAGCTTTCTTT. It encodes CASEEQGGYTEAFF.

This chain links TRBV14 with TRBJ2-7; D perhaps matches TRBD2 (5 bases). This CDR3 is built from 15 residues. Germline-derived CDR1 and CDR2 are SGHDN and FVKESK. Trimming took off 3 bases at V and 2 bases at J, with 14 bases between the two ends. In nucleotides, the CDR3 is TGTGCCAGCAGCCATGATCCTAGCAAAACCTACGAGCAGTACTTC. It encodes CASSHDPSKTYEQYF.

The chain is built from TRBV27 and TRBJ1-5, with D perhaps TRBD1 (6 bases). Trimming cost V 3 bases and J 2 bases, with 8 bases left between them. The CDR3 is 14 residues long. In germline, CDR1 is MNHEY, CDR2 SMNVEV (reference sequence). CDR3 sequence (DNA): TGTGCCAGCAGTTTGGCAGGGGGCAATCAGCCCCAGCATTTT. It yields the protein CASSLAGGNQPQHF.

The genes are TRBV7-6 and TRBJ2-7; D is undetermined. In germline, CDR1 is SGHVS, CDR2 FNYEAQ. Trimming took off 3 bases at V and 3 bases at J, with 9 bases between the two ends. This CDR3 spans 13 amino acids. The CDR3 reads CASSLARNYEQYF. The CDR3 DNA reads as TGTGCCAGCAGCTTGGCTCGCAACTACGAGCAGTACTTC.

This clonotype has only a few counts. This chain joins TRBV30 and TRBJ1-5; D not resolved. Germline CDR1 reads GTSNPN; CDR2 reads SVGIG (reference sequence). V gave up 6 bases and J gave up 3 bases, with 9 bases separating them. The CDR3 covers 12 residues. The CDR3 region has the DNA TGTGCCTGCGACGGCGACAATCAGCCCCAGCATTTT. This encodes CACDGDNQPQHF.

CDR3 region: CASSQGWTDSTSTDTQYF. The CDR3 nucleotides read TGCGCCAGCAGCCAAGGATGGACAGATAGCACTAGCACAGATACGCAGTATTTT. V and J are TRBV4-3 and TRBJ2-3; D possibly corresponds to TRBD1 (6 bases). Trimming took 1 base from V and 0 from J, leaving 17 bases between them. CDR1 and CDR2 from the germline V gene are LGHNA and YSLEER. The CDR3 is 18 amino acids.

The V and J genes are TRBV4-2 and TRBJ2-4; TRBD1 matches at 8 bases. J was trimmed by 3 bases and V by 3 bases; bases with no gene match: 4. From germline, CDR1 is LGHNA and CDR2 YNFKEQ. The CDR3 is 15 residues long. This chain's CDR3 is CASSQEDRDKNIQYF. The CDR3 bases are TGTGCCAGCAGCCAGGAGGACAGGGACAAAAACATTCAGTACTTC.

The V and J genes are TRBV7-2 and TRBJ2-7; 10 nucleotides agree with TRBD2. With 3 bases clipped from V and 2 bases from J, the junction kept 10 bases outside the gene matches. The CDR3 is 17 residues long. Germline V lookup: CDR1 SGHTA, CDR2 FQGNSA. The CDR3 coding sequence is TGTGCCAGCAGCTTTCCGCTAGCGGGAGTGGGGACCTACGAGCAGTACTTC. This sequence encodes CASSFPLAGVGTYEQYF.

This chain joins TRBV15 and TRBJ2-7; no clear D gene. The germline gives CDR1 LNHNV, CDR2 YYDKDF (reference sequence). Trimming stripped 2 bases from V and 1 base from J, with 9 bases between. This CDR3 region has 14 residues. The CDR3 protein is CATSRTTSSYEQYF. The CDR3 nucleotides are TGTGCCACCAGCAGAACTACATCGTCCTACGAGCAGTACTTC. Full variable domain (remainder filled in from reference TRBV15 and TRBJ2-7): DAMVIQNPRYQVTQFGKPVTLSCSQTLNHNVMYWYQQKSSQAPKLLFHYYDKDFNNEADTPDNFQSRRPNTSFCFLDIRSPGLGDTAMYLCATSRTTSSYEQYFGPGTRLTVT.

In its sample, this clonotype was seen once. V usage is TRBV27 and J usage is TRBJ2-1, with D hard to call. The CDR3 runs to 14 residues. The ends were cut back, 7 bases at V and 5 bases at J, with 15 bases in the middle. Per germline, CDR1 MNHEY and CDR2 SMNVEV (reference sequence). CDR3 loop: CASTDRRPHNEQFF. CDR3 bases: TGTGCCAGCACCGACCGGAGACCGCACAATGAGCAGTTCTTC.

V is TRBV27 and J is TRBJ1-2; D gene unclear. CDR3 length: 12 amino acids. Germline CDR1 is MNHEY and CDR2 is SMNVEV (reference sequence). V lost 6 bases and J lost 4, with 9 bases in between. The CDR3: CASSPDRYGYTF. The DNA for the CDR3 is TGTGCCAGCAGCCCTGACCGCTATGGCTACACCTTC.

The gene calls are TRBV29-1 and TRBJ1-1, with D unresolved. Germline V CDR1 and CDR2: SQVTM, ANQGSEA. Trimming cost V 4 bases and J 2 bases, with 5 bases left between them. CDR3 length equals 11 residues. CDR3 DNA sequence: TGCAGCGTTGGGACTAACACTGAAGCTTTCTTT. This sequence encodes CSVGTNTEAFF.

CDR3 nucleotide sequence: TGCGCCAGCAGCCAAGTTGGGTTGAACACTGAAGCTTTCTTT. Translation: CASSQVGLNTEAFF. The chain recombines TRBV4-1 with TRBJ1-1; D is unclear. Trimming pared 1 base from V and 0 bases from J, leaving 6 bases between. The germline CDR1 and CDR2 sequences are MGHRA and YSYEKL. The CDR3 has 14 amino acids.

The chain employs TRBV6-6 and TRBJ2-2, with no clear D. This CDR3 has 13 residues. Germline assignment: CDR1 MNHNY and CDR2 SVGAGI (reference sequence). Trimming shortened V by 2 bases and J by 6 bases, and 7 bases separated the two germline ends. CDR3 residues: CASSYDFAGELFF. As DNA, the CDR3 is TGTGCCAGCAGTTACGATTTCGCCGGGGAGCTGTTTTTT.

The chain recombines TRBV7-7 with TRBJ2-1; 13 bases match TRBD2. Germline V gene sequence: CDR1 SSHAT, CDR2 FNYEAQ (reference sequence). The CDR3 has 15 amino acids. Germline trimming cut 5 bases from V and 8 bases from J; bases unmatched to any gene: 6. CDR3 protein: CASSPGLAGFDEQFF. CDR3 in DNA: TGTGCCAGCAGCCCGGGACTAGCGGGGTTCGATGAGCAGTTCTTC.

The chain combines TRBV7-9 with TRBJ1-3; TRBD1 matches at 7 bases. The germline gives CDR1 SEHNR, CDR2 FQNEAQ (reference sequence). The CDR3 length is 15 residues. The ends lost 5 bases at V and 3 bases at J; junction bases unmatched: 7. CDR3 in amino acids: CASSLTGDFGNTIYF. The CDR3 bases are TGTGCCAGCAGCCTAACAGGGGATTTTGGAAACACCATATATTTT.

This chain uses TRBV9 with TRBJ1-1; D is unresolved. This CDR3 has 16 amino acids. Deletions cut 3 bases from V and 0 bases from J, with 15 bases between. CDR1 is SGDLS, CDR2 YYNGEE, per germline. CDR3 loop: CASSANSRTMNTEAFF. The CDR3 DNA sequence: TGTGCCAGCAGCGCAAACTCCAGGACCATGAACACTGAAGCTTTCTTT.

This clonotype appeared once. The V gene is TRBV27, the J gene TRBJ2-1; TRBD1 matches 9 bases. Germline values: CDR1 MNHEY, CDR2 SMNVEV (reference sequence). CDR3 length equals 13 residues. The V gene end was trimmed by 6 bases and the J gene end by 6 bases; junction bases not matched to a gene: 3. The CDR3 loop is CASSPTGGNEQFF. The CDR3 DNA reads TGTGCCAGCAGCCCGACAGGGGGCAATGAGCAGTTCTTC.

In nucleotides, the CDR3 is TGTGCCAGCAGTGGGGGACTAGCGGGAGGGCCAGATACGCAGTATTTT. As protein: CASSGGLAGGPDTQYF. The gene calls are TRBV12-3 or TRBV12-4 and TRBJ2-3; TRBD2 matches 16 bases. The V gene end was trimmed by 5 bases and the J gene end by 4 bases; junction bases not matched to a gene: 3. The CDR3 totals 16 residues.

The chain joins TRBV12-3 or TRBV12-4 to TRBJ2-1; maybe TRBD2 (5 bases). V was pared by 3 bases and J by 3 bases, with 21 bases between. The CDR3 covers 18 residues. The CDR3 reads CASSFSGSEGWIYNEQFF. CDR3 coding DNA: TGTGCCAGCAGTTTTTCGGGGTCCGAAGGGTGGATCTACAATGAGCAGTTCTTC.